The 16 T cell receptor beta chains below come from one sample, sequenced in a study of OX40 agonist ivuxolimab in advanced cancers. Assay: immunoSEQ multiplex PCR; the TCRdb copy retains only in-frame clones and omits some. The sample records tens of thousands of clones, under 95% being singletons. The sample consisted of CD4+ or CD8+ T cells sorted from blood, taken in a trial of the OX40 agonist ivuxolimab. These TCRs come from an adult with an advanced solid tumor such as melanoma, head and neck, liver or kidney cancer.

The chain carries TRBV5-8 and TRBJ2-7, with 9 nucleotides matching TRBD1. This CDR3 is built from 15 residues. Germline CDR1 SGHTS, CDR2 YDEGEE. The V and J ends lost 5 bases and 0 bases, in that order; junction bases with no gene match: 6. CDR3 protein: CASSSRDRASYEQYF. The DNA for the CDR3 is TGTGCCAGCAGTTCCCGGGACAGGGCCTCCTACGAGCAGTACTTC.

DNA for the CDR3: TGTGCCAGCAGACAGACAGCCGTGGGCGAGCAGTACTTC. This translates into CASRQTAVGEQYF. The chain uses TRBV7-8 and TRBJ2-7; tentatively, D is TRBD1 (5 bases). The germline CDR1 and CDR2 sequences are SGHVS and FQNEAQ. The length of the CDR3 is 13 residues. V was shortened by 6 bases and J by 6 bases, with 15 bases between the two germline ends.

This clone was counted once. The genes are TRBV9 and TRBJ2-2; D is unclear. CDR3 length: 13 residues. Deletions cut 3 bases from V and 6 bases from J, with 9 bases between. CDR1 SGDLS and CDR2 YYNGEE come from the germline V gene. The chain's CDR3 is CASSGSLPGELFF. Here the CDR3 DNA reads TGTGCCAGCAGCGGGTCGTTGCCCGGGGAGCTGTTTTTT.

This chain uses TRBV28 with TRBJ2-7; 8 bases match TRBD1. Trimming cost V 5 bases and J 2 bases; bases outside gene matches: 5. The V gene's germline CDR1 is MDHEN and CDR2 SYDVKM. The CDR3 is 14 residues long. In nucleotides, the CDR3 is TGTGCCAGCAGTCCCGGACAGGGAACCTACGAGCAGTACTTC. As protein: CASSPGQGTYEQYF.

The chain is built from TRBV27 and TRBJ2-1, with 7 nucleotides matching TRBD2. Germline trimming cut 5 bases from V and 8 bases from J; bases unmatched to any gene: 15. Germline CDR1 and CDR2: MNHEY and SMNVEV (reference sequence). CDR3 length: 16 residues. The CDR3 loop is CASSPTGRRSFDEQFF. CDR3 coding DNA: TGTGCCAGCAGTCCCACCGGGAGGCGGAGTTTTGATGAGCAGTTCTTC.

The chain couples TRBV19 to TRBJ2-7; 13 nucleotides line up with TRBD2. CDR3 length: 15 residues. V trimming: 1 base; J trimming: 3 bases; junction bases outside the gene matches: 0. Germline values: CDR1 LNHDA, CDR2 SQIVND (reference sequence). The CDR3 DNA reads TGTGCCAGTAGTATAGGACTAGCGGGAGGCTACGAGCAGTACTTC. Protein product: CASSIGLAGGYEQYF.

This clone was counted once. The V call is TRBV7-6, the J call TRBJ2-5; 7 bases are a match to TRBD1. This CDR3 contains 14 residues. CDR1 and CDR2 from the germline V gene are SGHVS and FNYEAQ. The V gene end was trimmed by 5 bases and the J gene end by 2 bases; junction bases not matched to a gene: 5. CDR3 bases: TGTGCCAGCAGCGTAGGGACAGAACAAGAGACCCAGTACTTC. Amino acids: CASSVGTEQETQYF. Supplemented by reference TRBV7-6 and TRBJ2-5, the full variable domain reads GAGVSQSPRYKVTKRGQDVALRCDPISGHVSLYWYRQALGQGPEFLTYFNYEAQQDKSGLPNDRFSAERPEGSISTLTIQRTEQRDSAMYRCASSVGTEQETQYFGPGTRLLVL.

The chain links TRBV4-2 to TRBJ2-1, with 13 positions matching TRBD2. The V segment lost 2 bases and the J segment 9 bases; nucleotides outside the gene matches: 10. The germline gives CDR1 LGHNA, CDR2 YNFKEQ. This CDR3 is 17 amino acids long. The DNA of the CDR3 is TGTGCCAGCAGCCAATTACCTACTAGCGGGGGGGCCAGTGAGCAGTTCTTC. Translation: CASSQLPTSGGASEQFF.

This clone was seen a single time. V is TRBV19 and J is TRBJ2-1, with 8 bases that match TRBD1. CDR3 size: 15 residues. The germline gives CDR1 LNHDA, CDR2 SQIVND (reference sequence). Unmatched junction bases numbered 6, after V lost 5 bases and J lost 3 bases. CDR3 sequence reads: CASSSITGGYNEQFF. CDR3 coding DNA: TGTGCCAGTAGTTCCATAACAGGGGGCTACAATGAGCAGTTCTTC.

The chain links TRBV13 to TRBJ1-1, with D maybe TRBD1 (5 bases). Per the germline V gene, CDR1 is PRHDT and CDR2 is FYEKMQ (reference sequence). This CDR3 contains 13 residues. Trimming left V 5 bases short and J 6 bases short, with 13 bases between. CDR3 nucleotides: TGTGCCAGCAGCGCGTCCAGAGGGGCTGAAGCTTTCTTT. Residues: CASSASRGAEAFF.

The chain links TRBV10-3 to TRBJ2-7, with TRBD1 matching 8 bases. V was pared by 3 bases and J by 3 bases, with 4 bases of the junction left unmatched. CDR3 length: 14 residues. The germline V gene has CDR1 ENHRY and CDR2 SYGVKD. The CDR3 DNA reads as TGTGCCATCAGTGACAGGGGGCGCGTCTACGAGCAGTACTTC. Protein product: CAISDRGRVYEQYF.

In its sample, this clone was seen a few times. The chain joins TRBV25-1 to TRBJ2-1, with 7 bases lining up with TRBD2. The CDR3 consists of 14 residues. The V segment lost 1 base and the J segment 7 bases; nucleotides outside the gene matches: 4. CDR1 and CDR2 from the germline V gene are MGHDK and SYGVNS. Written as DNA, the CDR3 is TGTGCCAGCAGTGAATTGCGGGGGTGGAATGAGCAGTTCTTC. Its protein product is CASSELRGWNEQFF. Filled out from reference TRBV25-1 and TRBJ2-1, the complete variable domain reads EADIYQTPRYLVIGTGKKITLECSQTMGHDKMYWYQQDPGMELHLIHYSYGVNSTEKGDLSSESTVSRIRTEHFPLTLESARPSHTSQYLCASSELRGWNEQFFGPGTRLTVL.

V usage is TRBV9 and J usage is TRBJ1-1; tentative D call: TRBD1 (5 bases). The V end lost 0 bases, the J end lost 1 base, and 10 bases lay between the germline ends. This CDR3 region has 15 residues. Germline V CDR1 and CDR2: SGDLS, YYNGEE. Written as DNA, the CDR3 is TGTGCCAGCAGCGTAGGGTCGGGGACGAACACTGAAGCTTTCTTT. It translates to CASSVGSGTNTEAFF.

The CDR3: CASSLRTSGKTQYF. CDR3 sequence (DNA): TGTGCCAGCAGTTTGAGGACTAGCGGGAAAACGCAGTATTTT. This chain joins TRBV28 and TRBJ2-3; TRBD2 matches at 12 bases. The V gene end was trimmed by 3 bases and the J gene end by 9 bases; junction bases not matched to a gene: 4. Germline V lookup: CDR1 MDHEN, CDR2 SYDVKM. The CDR3 has 14 residues. Full variable domain (rest looked up from reference TRBV28 and TRBJ2-3): DVKVTQSSRYLVKRTGEKVFLECVQDMDHENMFWYRQDPGLGLRLIYFSYDVKMKEKGDIPEGYSVSREKKERFSLILESASTNQTSMYLCASSLRTSGKTQYFGPGTRLTVL.

Here the CDR3 reads CASSTWGMGYTF. The CDR3 nucleotides read TGTGCCAGCAGCACTTGGGGGATGGGCTACACCTTC. The V and J genes are TRBV7-2 and TRBJ1-2, with a tentative D call TRBD1 (5 bases). This CDR3 comprises 12 residues. The V end lost 5 bases, the J end lost 8 bases, and 12 bases lay between the germline ends. Per germline, CDR1 SGHTA and CDR2 FQGNSA. The full variable domain, completed using reference TRBV7-2 and TRBJ1-2, is GAGVSQSPSNKVTEKGKDVELRCDPISGHTALYWYRQSLGQGLEFLIYFQGNSAPDKSGLPSDRFSAERTGGSVSTLTIQRTQQEDSAVYLCASSTWGMGYTFGSGTRLTVV.

This sequence joins TRBV9 and TRBJ2-5; TRBD2 might be the D (5 bases). The germline gives CDR1 SGDLS, CDR2 YYNGEE. The V end was cut by 0 bases, the J end by 2 bases, with 11 bases between. This CDR3 has 15 amino acids. In DNA form, the CDR3 reads TGTGCCAGCAGCGTAGGACCGGGGTGGCAAGAGACCCAGTACTTC. It yields the protein CASSVGPGWQETQYF.